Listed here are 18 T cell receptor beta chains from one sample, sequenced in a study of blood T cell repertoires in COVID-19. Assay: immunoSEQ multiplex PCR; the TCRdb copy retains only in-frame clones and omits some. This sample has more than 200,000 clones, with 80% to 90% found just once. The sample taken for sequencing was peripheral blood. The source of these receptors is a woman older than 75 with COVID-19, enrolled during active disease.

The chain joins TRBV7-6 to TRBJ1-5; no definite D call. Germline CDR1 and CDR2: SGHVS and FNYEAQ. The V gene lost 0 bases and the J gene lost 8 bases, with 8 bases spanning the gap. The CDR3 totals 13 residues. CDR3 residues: CASSLAPYEPQHF. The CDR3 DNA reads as TGTGCCAGCAGCTTAGCCCCCTACGAGCCCCAGCATTTT.

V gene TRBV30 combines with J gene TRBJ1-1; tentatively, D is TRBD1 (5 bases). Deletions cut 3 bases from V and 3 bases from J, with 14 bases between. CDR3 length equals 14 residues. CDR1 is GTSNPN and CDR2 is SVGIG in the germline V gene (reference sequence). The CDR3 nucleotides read TGTGCCTGGAGCCTCATGGGAGGGGACACTGAAGCTTTCTTT. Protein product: CAWSLMGGDTEAFF.

The CDR3 here is CASRPTVAGSLHF. CDR3 nucleotides: TGTGCCAGCAGACCCACAGTTGCGGGGTCCCTCCACTTT. The chain joins TRBV2 to TRBJ1-6; D gene unclear. Trimming removed 6 bases at V and 14 bases at J, with 17 bases between. The CDR3 has 13 residues. Germline CDR1 is SNHLY and CDR2 is FYNNEI.

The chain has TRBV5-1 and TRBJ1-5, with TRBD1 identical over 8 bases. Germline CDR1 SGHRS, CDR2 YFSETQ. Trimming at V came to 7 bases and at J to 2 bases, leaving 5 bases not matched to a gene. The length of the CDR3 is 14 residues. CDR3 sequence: CASAPGQGNQPQHF. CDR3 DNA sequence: TGCGCCAGCGCACCGGGACAGGGCAATCAGCCCCAGCATTTT.

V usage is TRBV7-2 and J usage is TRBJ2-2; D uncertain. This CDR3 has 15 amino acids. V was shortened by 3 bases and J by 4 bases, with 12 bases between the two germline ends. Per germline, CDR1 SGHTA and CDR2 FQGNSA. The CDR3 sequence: CASSFLSRSTGELFF. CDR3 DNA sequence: TGTGCCAGCAGCTTTCTCTCTCGGAGCACCGGGGAGCTGTTTTTT.

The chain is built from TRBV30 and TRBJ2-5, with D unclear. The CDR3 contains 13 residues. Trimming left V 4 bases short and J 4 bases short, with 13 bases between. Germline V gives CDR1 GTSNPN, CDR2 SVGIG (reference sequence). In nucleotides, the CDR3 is TGTGCCTGGAACGTAGTCAGAGGAGAGACCCAGTACTTC. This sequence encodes CAWNVVRGETQYF.

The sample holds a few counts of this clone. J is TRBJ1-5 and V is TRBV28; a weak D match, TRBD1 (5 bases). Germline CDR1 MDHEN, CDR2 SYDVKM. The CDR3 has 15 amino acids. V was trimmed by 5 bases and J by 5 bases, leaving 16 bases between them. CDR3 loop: CASSRYGQGYQPQHF. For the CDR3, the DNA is TGTGCCAGCAGTCGTTACGGGCAGGGCTATCAGCCCCAGCATTTT.

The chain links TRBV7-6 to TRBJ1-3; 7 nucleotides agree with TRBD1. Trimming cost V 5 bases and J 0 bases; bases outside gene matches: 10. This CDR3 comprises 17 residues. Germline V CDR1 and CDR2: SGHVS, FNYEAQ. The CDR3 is CASSPAGTAFSGNTIYF. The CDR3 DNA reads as TGTGCCAGCAGCCCGGCAGGGACAGCCTTCTCTGGAAACACCATATATTTT.

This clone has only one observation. The DNA of the CDR3 is TGTGCCAGCTCACCACCGACCCTAGCGGGGAGAACGCAGTATTTT. Its protein is CASSPPTLAGRTQYF. The chain employs TRBV18 and TRBJ2-3; 9 nucleotides match TRBD2. The CDR3 covers 15 residues. Germline V gene lookup returns CDR1 KGHSH and CDR2 LQKENI. Unmatched junction bases numbered 7, after V lost 0 bases and J lost 9 bases. The full variable domain, its missing parts supplied by reference TRBV18 and TRBJ2-3, is NAGVMQNPRHLVRRRGQEARLRCSPMKGHSHVYWYRQLPEEGLKFMVYLQKENIIDESGMPKERFSAEFPKEGPSILRIQQVVRGDSAAYFCASSPPTLAGRTQYFGPGTRLTVL.

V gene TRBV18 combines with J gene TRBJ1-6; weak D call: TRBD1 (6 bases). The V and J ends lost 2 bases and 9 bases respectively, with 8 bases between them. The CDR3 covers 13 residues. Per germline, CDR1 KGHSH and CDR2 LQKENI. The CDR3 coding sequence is TGTGCCAGCTCACCAACAGGGAGTTCACCCCTCCACTTT. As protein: CASSPTGSSPLHF.

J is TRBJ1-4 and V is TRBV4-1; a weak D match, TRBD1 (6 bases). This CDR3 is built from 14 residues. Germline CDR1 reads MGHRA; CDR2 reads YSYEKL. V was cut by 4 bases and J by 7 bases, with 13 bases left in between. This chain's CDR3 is CASSPYREGEKLFF. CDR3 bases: TGCGCCAGCAGCCCCTACAGGGAGGGTGAAAAACTGTTTTTT.

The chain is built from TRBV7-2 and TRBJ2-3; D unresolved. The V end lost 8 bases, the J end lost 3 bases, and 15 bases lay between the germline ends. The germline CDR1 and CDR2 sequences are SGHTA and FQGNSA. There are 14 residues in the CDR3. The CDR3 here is CASRRQAVTDTQYF. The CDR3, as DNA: TGTGCCAGCCGACGACAAGCAGTTACAGATACGCAGTATTTT.

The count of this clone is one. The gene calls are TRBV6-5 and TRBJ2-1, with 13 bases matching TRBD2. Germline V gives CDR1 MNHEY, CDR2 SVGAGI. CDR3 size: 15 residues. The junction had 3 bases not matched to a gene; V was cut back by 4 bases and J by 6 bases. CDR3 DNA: TGTGCCAGCAGTTCCGGGACTAGCGGGGCCAATGAGCAGTTCTTC. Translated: CASSSGTSGANEQFF.

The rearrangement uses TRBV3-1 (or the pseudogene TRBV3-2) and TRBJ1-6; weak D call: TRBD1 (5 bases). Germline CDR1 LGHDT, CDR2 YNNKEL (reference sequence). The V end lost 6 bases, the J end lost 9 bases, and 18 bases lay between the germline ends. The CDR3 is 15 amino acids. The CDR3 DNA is TGTGCCAGCAGACAAACAGGTCCCGTAGGTTCACCCCTCCACTTT. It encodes CASRQTGPVGSPLHF.

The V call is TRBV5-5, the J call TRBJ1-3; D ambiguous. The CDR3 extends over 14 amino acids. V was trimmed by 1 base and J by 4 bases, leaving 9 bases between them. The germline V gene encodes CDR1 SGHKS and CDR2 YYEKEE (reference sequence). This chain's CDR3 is CASSLSGLGNTIYF. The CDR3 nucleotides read TGTGCCAGCAGCTTGTCAGGTCTGGGAAACACCATATATTTT.

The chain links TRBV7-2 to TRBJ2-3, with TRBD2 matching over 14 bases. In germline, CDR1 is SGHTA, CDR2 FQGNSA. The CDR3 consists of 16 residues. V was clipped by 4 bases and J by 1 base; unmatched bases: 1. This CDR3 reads CASSSGLAGGTDTQYF. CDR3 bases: TGTGCCAGCAGCTCGGGACTAGCGGGGGGCACAGATACGCAGTATTTT.

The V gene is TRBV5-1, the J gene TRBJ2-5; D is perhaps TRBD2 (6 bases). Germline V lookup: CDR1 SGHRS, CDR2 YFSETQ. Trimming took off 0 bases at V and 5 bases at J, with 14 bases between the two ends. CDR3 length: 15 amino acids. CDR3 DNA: TGCGCCAGCAGCTTGGCCGGGACTCCGGATGAGACCCAGTACTTC. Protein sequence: CASSLAGTPDETQYF.

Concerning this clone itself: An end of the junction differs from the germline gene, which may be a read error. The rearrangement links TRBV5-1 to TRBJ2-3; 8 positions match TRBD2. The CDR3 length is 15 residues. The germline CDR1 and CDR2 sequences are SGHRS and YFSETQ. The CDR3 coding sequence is TGCGCCAGCCGCTTGGCACTAGCGGACACAGATACGCAGTATTTT. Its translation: CASRLALADTDTQYF.